Following are 17 T cell receptor beta chains from one sample sequenced in a study of T cell responses to AZD1222 COVID-19 vaccine. The repertoire was sequenced with immunoSEQ multiplex PCR; TCRdb's copy has only in-frame clones and lacks some. The table includes around 120,000 clones, less than 90% detected once. The input for sequencing was peripheral blood, taken on day 0 of AZD1222 vaccination. These receptors were taken from an adult in good health.

V usage is TRBV28 and J usage is TRBJ1-2; D ambiguous. Germline V gene lookup returns CDR1 MDHEN and CDR2 SYDVKM. This CDR3 is built from 13 residues. Trimming removed 0 bases at V and 6 bases at J, with 8 bases between. Written as DNA, the CDR3 is TGTGCCAGCAGTTTATGGTCGTCGGATGGCTACACCTTC. Its protein is CASSLWSSDGYTF.

This chain connects TRBV7-3 to TRBJ1-1; D is unclear. V lost 4 bases to trimming and J lost 5 bases, with 8 bases between them. The germline V gene encodes CDR1 SGHTA and CDR2 FQGTGA. The CDR3 runs to 12 residues. This CDR3 is CASSYGGTEAFF. The CDR3 nucleotides read TGTGCCAGCAGCTACGGAGGGACTGAAGCTTTCTTT.

V usage is TRBV7-3 and J usage is TRBJ2-1; D is undetermined. CDR3 size: 18 residues. Trimming left V 5 bases short and J 3 bases short, with 23 bases between. Germline-derived CDR1 and CDR2 are SGHTA and FQGTGA. The CDR3 nucleotides read TGTGCCAGCAGCCCAAGACCCCCCGGAGTGACGAGCTACAATGAGCAGTTCTTC. Protein: CASSPRPPGVTSYNEQFF.

This clone was detected once. This CDR3 is CASSLDEGVAGELFF. The CDR3 bases are TGTGCCAGCAGCTTAGATGAGGGTGTAGCCGGGGAGCTGTTTTTT. The chain uses TRBV7-6 and TRBJ2-2; D might be TRBD2 (5 bases). Germline loops: CDR1 SGHVS, CDR2 FNYEAQ. The V end was cut by 1 base, the J end by 6 bases, with 12 bases between. This CDR3 has 15 residues.

The chain couples TRBV4-1 to TRBJ2-2; D is uncertain. From germline, CDR1 is MGHRA and CDR2 YSYEKL. V shed 4 bases and J shed 0 bases, with 6 bases lying between them. The CDR3 has 14 amino acids. This CDR3 reads CASSPGANTGELFF. The CDR3 nucleotides read TGCGCCAGCAGCCCAGGAGCGAACACCGGGGAGCTGTTTTTT.

The V call is TRBV27, the J call TRBJ2-1, with 7 bases fitting TRBD2. V gave up 8 bases and J gave up 5 bases; unmatched junction bases: 3. Germline CDR1 MNHEY, CDR2 SMNVEV (reference sequence). This CDR3 is built from 12 residues. The CDR3 is CASRGSNNEQFF. The CDR3, as DNA: TGTGCCAGCCGCGGGAGCAACAATGAGCAGTTCTTC.

V usage is TRBV27 and J usage is TRBJ1-6; D gene ambiguous. Germline-derived CDR1 and CDR2 are MNHEY and SMNVEV (reference sequence). The CDR3 contains 13 residues. Trimming pared 8 bases from V and 5 bases from J, leaving 10 bases between. The CDR3 sequence is CASGPWHNSPLHF. For the CDR3, the DNA is TGTGCCAGCGGCCCCTGGCATAATTCACCCCTCCACTTT.

As DNA, the CDR3 is TGTGCCAGTAGCAGAGGGAGCTCTGGGGCCAACGTCCTGACTTTC. Translated: CASSRGSSGANVLTF. V usage is TRBV19 and J usage is TRBJ2-6; the D gene is possibly TRBD2 (5 bases). The CDR3 runs 15 residues. Germline CDR1 reads LNHDA; CDR2 reads SQIVND (reference sequence). The V end was cut by 6 bases, the J end by 0 bases, with 9 bases between.

The genes are TRBV7-2 and TRBJ1-2; TRBD1 aligns across 8 bases. Germline V gene sequence: CDR1 SGHTA, CDR2 FQGNSA. The CDR3 totals 15 residues. The J segment lost 8 bases and the V segment lost 0 bases, leaving 8 bases of the junction unmatched. CDR3 bases: TGTGCCAGCAGCTTAGCGGGACTACAGGGGGAAGGCTACACCTTC. It translates to CASSLAGLQGEGYTF.

This chain joins TRBV9 and TRBJ1-2; D might be TRBD1 (6 bases). CDR3 size: 14 residues. The V and J ends lost 2 bases and 2 bases respectively, with 10 bases between them. Germline V CDR1 and CDR2: SGDLS, YYNGEE. The DNA for the CDR3 is TGTGCCAGCAGCGTTAGCAGGGGCAACTATGGCTACACCTTC. Translating gives CASSVSRGNYGYTF.

This rearrangement joins TRBV9 to TRBJ2-1; D uncertain. Germline assignment: CDR1 SGDLS and CDR2 YYNGEE. V was shortened by 0 bases and J by 4 bases, with 14 bases between the two germline ends. This CDR3 has 16 amino acids. CDR3: CASSVEGAASYNEQFF. The CDR3 nucleotides read TGTGCCAGCAGCGTAGAAGGTGCAGCGAGTTACAATGAGCAGTTCTTC.

This sequence joins TRBV7-8 and TRBJ2-7; no reliable D call. CDR3 length equals 13 residues. Germline CDR1 reads SGHVS; CDR2 reads FQNEAQ. Trimming took 1 base from V and 9 from J, leaving 13 bases between them. The CDR3 nucleotides are TGTGCCAGCAGCTTAGGGCAGACAACCTGGCAGTACTTC. This translates into CASSLGQTTWQYF.

The CDR3 loop reads CASSLNREGYTF. For the CDR3, the DNA is TGCGCCAGCAGCTTGAATAGGGAAGGCTACACCTTC. J is TRBJ1-2 and V is TRBV5-1; D unclear. This CDR3 comprises 12 residues. Between the trimmed V and J ends, which lost 1 base and 8 bases, there was a span of 9 bases. In germline, CDR1 is SGHRS, CDR2 YFSETQ. Combining the CDR3 with reference TRBV5-1 and TRBJ1-2 gives the whole variable domain KAGVTQTPRYLIKTRGQQVTLSCSPISGHRSVSWYQQTPGQGLQFLFEYFSETQRNKGNFPGRFSGRQFSNSRSEMNVSTLELGDSALYLCASSLNREGYTFGSGTRLTVV.

V and J are TRBV7-9 and TRBJ1-3; D gene uncertain. The germline V gene has CDR1 SEHNR and CDR2 FQNEAQ (reference sequence). The CDR3 spans 15 residues. The V end was cut by 0 bases, the J end by 0 bases, with 6 bases between. Here the CDR3 DNA reads TGTGCCAGCAGCTTAGCCGCAGCCTCTGGAAACACCATATATTTT. This translates into CASSLAAASGNTIYF.

The chain employs TRBV5-1 and TRBJ2-1; no clear D. CDR1 is SGHRS and CDR2 is YFSETQ in the germline V gene. CDR3 length equals 15 residues. Trimming pared 4 bases from V and 7 bases from J, leaving 18 bases between. CDR3 DNA: TGCGCCAGCAGCGCAGCCATGGCTGGGGATAATGAGCAGTTCTTC. Residues: CASSAAMAGDNEQFF.

The V and J genes are TRBV30 and TRBJ1-4, with no clear D. The CDR3 extends over 12 amino acids. Germline CDR1 and CDR2: GTSNPN and SVGIG (reference sequence). V was cut by 2 bases and J by 6 bases, with 7 bases left in between. The CDR3 region has the DNA TGTGCCTGGAGTCCCTCGCATGAAAAACTGTTTTTT. Residues: CAWSPSHEKLFF.

The chain carries TRBV7-8 and TRBJ2-3, with D unresolved. V lost 5 bases and J lost 6, with 9 bases in between. This CDR3 has 12 residues. CDR1 SGHVS and CDR2 FQNEAQ come from the germline V gene. The CDR3 nucleotides are TGTGCCAGCAGCCCATATTTCGATACGCAGTATTTT. Protein product: CASSPYFDTQYF.